Presented here are 12 T cell receptor beta chains from one specimen sequenced in a study of regulatory T cells in long-lasting Graves disease. CDR3-region Arm-PCR and iRepertoire HTBI primers produced the TCR beta libraries. TCRdb passed the multiplex PCR reads through MiXCR, listing each CDR3 protein once. The sample yields 700,000 or so distinct CDR3 sequences, 25% to 35% seen once. Time point denoted: persistent/refractory GD, antithyroid drugs over 5 years with positive TRAb. The TCR library was made from RNA that had been extracted from PBMCs in TRIzol. This specimen consisted of peripheral blood mononuclear cells (PBMCs), obtained when the disease was refractory, from a patient treated with antithyroid drugs. These receptors all come from a female donor with Graves disease.

This clonotype was recorded a few times. In DNA, the CDR3 is TGTGCCAGCAGCTTAGGAGCGGGAGAGAACACCGGGGAGCTGTTTTTT. It translates to CASSLGAGENTGELFF. The chain carries TRBV7-2 and TRBJ2-2, with 8 nucleotides matching TRBD2. Germline lookup yields CDR1 SGHTA and CDR2 FQGNSA. J lost 1 base, V lost 1 base, and 2 bases had no gene match. The CDR3 runs 16 residues.

The J gene is TRBJ1-5, the V gene TRBV15, with D perhaps matching TRBD1 (5 bases). V was shortened by 3 bases and J by 3 bases, with 9 bases between the two germline ends. Germline V gene sequence: CDR1 LNHNV, CDR2 YYDKDF (reference sequence). CDR3 length: 14 amino acids. The CDR3 protein is CATSSSGPNQPQHF. DNA for the CDR3: TGTGCCACCAGCAGCTCAGGGCCCAATCAGCCCCAGCATTTT.

The genes are TRBV7-2 and TRBJ2-2; 7 bases are a match to TRBD1. The germline CDR1 and CDR2 sequences are SGHTA and FQGNSA. V was clipped by 2 bases and J by 0 bases; unmatched bases: 9. CDR3 length: 18 amino acids. CDR3 residues: CASSLITGTDPNTGELFF. CDR3 DNA: TGTGCCAGCAGCTTAATCACCGGGACAGACCCGAACACCGGGGAGCTGTTTTTT. Using reference TRBV7-2 and TRBJ2-2 for the parts outside the CDR3, the full variable domain is GAGVSQSPSNKVTEKGKDVELRCDPISGHTALYWYRQSLGQGLEFLIYFQGNSAPDKSGLPSDRFSAERTGGSVSTLTIQRTQQEDSAVYLCASSLITGTDPNTGELFFGEGSRLTVL.

This chain links TRBV7-3 with TRBJ2-5; D call uncertain. V lost 4 bases to trimming and J lost 5 bases, with 11 bases between them. Germline lookup yields CDR1 SGHTA and CDR2 FQGTGA. This CDR3 is 13 amino acids long. In nucleotides, the CDR3 is TGTGCCAGCAGCTCGTCCGTAACGGAGACCCAGTACTTC. Protein product: CASSSSVTETQYF.

This clonotype was detected only a few times. The chain links TRBV10-3 to TRBJ1-6, with D possibly being TRBD1 (5 bases). The germline V gene encodes CDR1 ENHRY and CDR2 SYGVKD. Deletions cut 3 bases from V and 11 bases from J, with 14 bases between. The CDR3 runs 14 residues. The CDR3 nucleotides read TGTGCCATCAGTGATACGAGGGGCTCTACACCCCTCCACTTT. Its translation is CAISDTRGSTPLHF.

J is TRBJ1-3 and V is TRBV7-9; D possibly corresponds to TRBD1 (5 bases). The CDR3 is 15 residues long. V was clipped by 5 bases and J by 0 bases, with 11 bases between them. Germline assignment: CDR1 SEHNR and CDR2 FQNEAQ (reference sequence). The CDR3 is CASSPGHLSGNTIYF. The CDR3 DNA follows: TGTGCCAGCAGCCCAGGACACCTCTCTGGAAACACCATATATTTT.

This clonotype was counted a few times. The rearrangement uses TRBV6-2 or TRBV6-3 and TRBJ1-4, with D possibly matching TRBD1 (6 bases). CDR1 is MNHEY and CDR2 is SVGEGT in the germline V gene. With 6 bases removed from V and 4 bases from J, the gap between germline ends came to 9 bases. This CDR3 has 13 residues. CDR3 protein: CASRRGNNEKLFF. The DNA of the CDR3 is TGTGCCAGCAGGAGGGGGAATAATGAAAAACTGTTTTTT.

Ten or more counts support this clonotype. The chain employs TRBV11-1 and TRBJ2-7; D is ambiguous. The germline gives CDR1 SGHAT, CDR2 FQDESV (reference sequence). The V end lost 4 bases, the J end lost 6 bases, and 7 bases lay between the germline ends. The length of the CDR3 is 11 residues. The CDR3 sequence: CASSSQAEQYF. DNA of the CDR3: TGTGCCAGCAGCTCCCAAGCCGAGCAGTACTTC.

This clonotype was observed a handful of times. The chain uses TRBV12-5 and TRBJ2-7; 8 bases are shared with TRBD2. J was trimmed by 5 bases and V by 0 bases; bases with no gene match: 9. The CDR3 runs to 16 residues. Germline V gene data show CDR1 as LGHNT and CDR2 as FRNRAP. The CDR3 here is CASGLVLREGLHEQYF. The CDR3 coding sequence is TGTGCTAGTGGTTTGGTATTACGGGAGGGCCTCCACGAGCAGTACTTC. The complete variable domain, with remaining parts taken from reference TRBV12-5 and TRBJ2-7, reads DARVTQTPRHKVTEMGQEVTMRCQPILGHNTVFWYRQTMMQGLELLAYFRNRAPLDDSGMPKDRFSAEMPDATLATLKIQPSEPRDSAVYFCASGLVLREGLHEQYFGPGTRLTVT.

This clonotype has only a few counts. The chain is built from TRBV6-2 or TRBV6-3 and TRBJ1-2; 9 bases line up with TRBD1. CDR1 is MNHEY and CDR2 is SVGEGT in the germline V gene. The CDR3 contains 15 residues. The ends lost 8 bases at V and 3 bases at J; junction bases unmatched: 10. CDR3 in DNA: TGTGCCAGCGGTTTCACAGGGGGCAAGGACTATGGCTACACCTTC. It encodes CASGFTGGKDYGYTF.

Turning to this clonotype: A much larger clone sits a single nucleotide away, making a read error possible. CDR3 sequence reads: CASGLSRGAYEQYF. The CDR3 coding sequence is TGTGCCAGCGGCCTGAGTCGGGGGGCGTACGAGCAGTACTTC. The rearrangement links TRBV7-9 to TRBJ2-7; D may be TRBD2 (7 bases). V gave up 8 bases and J gave up 4 bases, with 18 bases separating them. The germline V gene encodes CDR1 SEHNR and CDR2 FQNEAQ (reference sequence). The CDR3 runs 14 residues.

This clonotype was counted a few times. CDR3 protein: CASSSGTGRSSNQPQHF. In nucleotides, the CDR3 is TGTGCCAGCAGCAGTGGGACAGGGAGATCTAGCAATCAGCCCCAGCATTTT. The J gene is TRBJ1-5, the V gene TRBV2, with TRBD1 matching over 9 bases. The CDR3 sequence is 17 residues long. J lost 0 bases, V lost 6 bases, and 9 bases had no gene match. The V gene's germline CDR1 is SNHLY and CDR2 FYNNEI.